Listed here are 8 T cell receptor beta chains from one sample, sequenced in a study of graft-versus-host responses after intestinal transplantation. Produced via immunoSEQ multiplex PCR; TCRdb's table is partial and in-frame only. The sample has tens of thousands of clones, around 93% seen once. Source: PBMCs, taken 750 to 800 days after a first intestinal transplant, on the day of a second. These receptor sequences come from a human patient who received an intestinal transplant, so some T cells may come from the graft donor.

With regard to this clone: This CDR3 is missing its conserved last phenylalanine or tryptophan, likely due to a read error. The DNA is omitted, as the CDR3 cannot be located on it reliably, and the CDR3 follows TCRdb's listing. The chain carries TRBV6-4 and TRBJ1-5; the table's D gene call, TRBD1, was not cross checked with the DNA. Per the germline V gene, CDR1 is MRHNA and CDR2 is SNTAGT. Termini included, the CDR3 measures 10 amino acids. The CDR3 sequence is CASSEGTGLP.

The CDR3 DNA is TGTGCCAGCAGCCGAGGACTAGCGGGAGTAATTCACGAGCAGTACTTC. As protein: CASSRGLAGVIHEQYF. J is TRBJ2-7 and V is TRBV5-8; 13 bases fit TRBD2. V shed 4 bases, J shed 5 bases, and the junction held 9 bases outside the gene matches. From germline, CDR1 is SGHTS and CDR2 YDEGEE. The CDR3 covers 16 residues.

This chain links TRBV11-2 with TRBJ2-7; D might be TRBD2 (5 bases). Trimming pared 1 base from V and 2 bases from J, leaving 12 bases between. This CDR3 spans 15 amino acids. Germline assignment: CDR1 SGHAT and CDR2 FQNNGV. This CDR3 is CASSLVSPGTYEQYF. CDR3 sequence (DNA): TGTGCCAGCAGCTTAGTTTCCCCGGGAACCTACGAGCAGTACTTC.

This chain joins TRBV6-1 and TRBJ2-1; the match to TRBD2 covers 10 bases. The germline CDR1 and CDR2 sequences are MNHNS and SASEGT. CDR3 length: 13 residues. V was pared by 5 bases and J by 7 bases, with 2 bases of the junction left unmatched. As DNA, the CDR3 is TGTGCCAGCAGTCCAGCGGGGGGGAATGAGCAGTTCTTC. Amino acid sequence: CASSPAGGNEQFF.

The CDR3 DNA is TGTGCCAGCAGCGGGACATATCGCACAGATACGCAGTATTTT. This codes for CASSGTYRTDTQYF. The rearrangement links TRBV6-5 to TRBJ2-3; maybe TRBD1 (6 bases). The CDR3 loop spans 14 amino acids. Germline V lookup: CDR1 MNHEY, CDR2 SVGAGI. V lost 6 bases to trimming and J lost 1 base, with 11 bases between them.

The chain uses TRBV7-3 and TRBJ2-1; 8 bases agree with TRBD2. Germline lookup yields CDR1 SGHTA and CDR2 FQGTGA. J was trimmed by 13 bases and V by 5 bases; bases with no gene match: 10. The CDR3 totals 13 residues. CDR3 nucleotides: TGTGCCAGCAGCGCCGGTGGGGCGGGGGGCCAGTTCTTC. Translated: CASSAGGAGGQFF.

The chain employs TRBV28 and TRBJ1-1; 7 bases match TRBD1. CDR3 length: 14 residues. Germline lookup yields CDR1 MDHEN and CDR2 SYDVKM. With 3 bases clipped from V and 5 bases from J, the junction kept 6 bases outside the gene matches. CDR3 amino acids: CASSFYRGRTEAFF. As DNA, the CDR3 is TGTGCCAGCAGTTTCTACAGGGGAAGGACTGAAGCTTTCTTT.

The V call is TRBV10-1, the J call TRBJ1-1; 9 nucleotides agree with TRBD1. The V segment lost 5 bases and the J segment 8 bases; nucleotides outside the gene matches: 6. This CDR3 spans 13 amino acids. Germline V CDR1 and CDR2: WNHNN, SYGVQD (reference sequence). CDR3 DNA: TGCGCCAGCAGTCGGGACAGGGACTTCGAAGCTTTCTTT. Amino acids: CASSRDRDFEAFF.